A single sample gave rise to the 22 T cell receptor beta chains below, sequenced in a study of metastatic and nonmetastatic thyroid tumors. Treatment of any kind had been given to no patient before thyroid surgery. TCRdb reanalyzed the PCR reads with MiXCR. The sample consists of 12,000 or so clones, under 30% of them appearing once. Material for sequencing was tumor tissue. These receptors were obtained from a female donor with papillary thyroid cancer or a benign thyroid nodule (not recorded which). Some clones in this sample may be carry-over from other donors' samples.

In its sample, this clone is medium-sized. The chain links TRBV7-9 to TRBJ2-7; no clear D. Germline-derived CDR1 and CDR2 are SEHNR and FQNEAQ (reference sequence). V lost 1 base, J lost 6 bases, and 7 bases lay in between. The CDR3 extends over 12 amino acids. CDR3 sequence reads: CASSLGVSEQYF. CDR3 bases: TGTGCCAGCAGCTTAGGAGTTTCCGAGCAGTACTTC.

In its sample, this clone is medium-sized. The chain joins TRBV2 to TRBJ2-2, with D possibly TRBD1 on 6 matching bases. This CDR3 spans 14 amino acids. Looked up from germline, CDR1 is SNHLY and CDR2 is FYNNEI. The V and J ends lost 5 bases and 4 bases respectively, with 11 bases between them. The CDR3 loop reads CASSNREGTGELFF. The DNA of the CDR3 is TGTGCCAGCAGTAACAGGGAAGGCACCGGGGAGCTGTTTTTT.

The genes are TRBV19 and TRBJ1-2, with a possible D match to TRBD1 (5 bases). Germline CDR1 and CDR2: LNHDA and SQIVND (reference sequence). This CDR3 comprises 14 residues. Deletions cut 0 bases from V and 8 bases from J, with 13 bases between. The CDR3 loop is CASSIEQGREGYTF. The CDR3 bases are TGTGCCAGTAGTATAGAGCAGGGTCGGGAGGGCTACACCTTC.

The gene calls are TRBV6-5 and TRBJ2-1, with unresolved D. The CDR3 length is 14 residues. V was pared by 2 bases and J by 4 bases, with 9 bases between. Germline CDR1 MNHEY, CDR2 SVGAGI. The CDR3 sequence: CASSYGEAYNEQFF. Here the CDR3 DNA reads TGTGCCAGCAGTTACGGTGAAGCTTACAATGAGCAGTTCTTC.

This clone came up a few times. The V call is TRBV4-2, the J call TRBJ2-3; TRBD2 matches at 15 bases. The ends lost 5 bases at V and 2 bases at J; junction bases unmatched: 5. CDR1 and CDR2 (germline): LGHNA, YNFKEQ. The CDR3 is 17 amino acids. The CDR3 here is CASSGTSGRTFTDTQYF. CDR3 nucleotide sequence: TGTGCCAGCAGCGGGACTAGCGGGAGGACCTTCACAGATACGCAGTATTTT.

V gene TRBV5-1 combines with J gene TRBJ2-3; D might be TRBD2 (6 bases). This CDR3 region has 15 residues. V lost 3 bases and J lost 1, with 12 bases in between. Germline V gene data show CDR1 as SGHRS and CDR2 as YFSETQ. The CDR3 region is CASSSGTLGTDTQYF. The DNA of the CDR3 is TGCGCCAGCAGCTCGGGGACTCTCGGCACAGATACGCAGTATTTT.

V and J are TRBV28 and TRBJ1-2; D is possibly TRBD1 (5 bases). Per the germline V gene, CDR1 is MDHEN and CDR2 is SYDVKM. The CDR3 consists of 14 residues. Trimming removed 4 bases from V and 3 bases from J, with 12 bases in between. CDR3 DNA sequence: TGTGCCAGCAGTTCCGGGACGGTATACTATGGCTACACCTTC. As protein: CASSSGTVYYGYTF.

This clone is labeled medium-sized (0.01 to 0.1%). The chain couples TRBV5-1 to TRBJ1-2, with D possibly TRBD1 on 6 matching bases. The CDR3 consists of 14 residues. Trimming stripped 0 bases from V and 4 bases from J, with 10 bases between. Germline V CDR1 and CDR2: SGHRS, YFSETQ. The CDR3 DNA follows: TGCGCCAGCAGCTTGGTAACAGGGACCTATGGCTACACCTTC. This sequence encodes CASSLVTGTYGYTF.

The gene calls are TRBV6-5 and TRBJ2-3, with D possibly being TRBD1 or TRBD2 (5 bases each). The CDR3 consists of 16 residues. Germline V gives CDR1 MNHEY, CDR2 SVGAGI. The germline V and J ends were trimmed by 4 bases and 2 bases, with 16 bases remaining between them. The chain's CDR3 is CASSSSLGPITDTQYF. The CDR3 DNA follows: TGTGCCAGCAGTTCCTCCCTGGGACCGATCACAGATACGCAGTATTTT.

This clone was seen more than once but under ten times. This chain links TRBV10-3 with TRBJ2-7; 7 nucleotides align to TRBD2. Germline V gene data show CDR1 as ENHRY and CDR2 as SYGVKD. The CDR3 is made up of 14 amino acids. The J segment lost 3 bases and the V segment lost 2 bases, leaving 4 bases of the junction unmatched. CDR3 sequence (DNA): TGTGCCATCAGTGAGCCACTAGCGAGCTACGAGCAGTACTTC. Translated: CAISEPLASYEQYF.

This clone was seen many times. The chain has TRBV29-1 and TRBJ2-1; the D call may be TRBD1 or TRBD2 (6 bases each). The CDR3 length is 12 residues. Trimming shortened V by 4 bases and J by 7 bases, and 11 bases separated the two germline ends. Germline V CDR1 and CDR2: SQVTM, ANQGSEA. The CDR3 bases are TGCAGCGTTGGGGGGGCTAGGAATGAGCAGTTCTTC. This codes for CSVGGARNEQFF.

The sample holds a few counts of this clone. The CDR3 here is CASSLSTRRTSNTGELFF. For the CDR3, the DNA is TGTGCCAGCAGTTTATCGACCAGGCGAACCTCGAACACCGGGGAGCTGTTTTTT. The chain uses TRBV27 and TRBJ2-2; D gene uncertain. Germline loops: CDR1 MNHEY, CDR2 SMNVEV (reference sequence). The CDR3 has 18 amino acids. V lost 0 bases and J lost 0, with 14 bases in between.

Only a few counts were recorded for this clone. Compared with germline, one end of the junction differs, possibly owing to a read error. V is TRBV10-1 and J is TRBJ2-2, with D perhaps matching TRBD2 (5 bases). The CDR3 has 13 residues. CDR1 and CDR2 (germline): WNHNN, SYGVQD (reference sequence). The CDR3: CASSRPQTGELFF. Here the CDR3 DNA reads TGCGCCAGCAGCCGACCTCAAACCGGGGAGCTGTTCTTT.

The J gene is TRBJ2-2, the V gene TRBV11-2, with 13 nucleotides matching TRBD2. V lost 5 bases to trimming and J lost 0 bases; unmatched junction nucleotides: 3. There are 17 residues in the CDR3. Germline V gene sequence: CDR1 SGHAT, CDR2 FQNNGV. Here the CDR3 reads CASSRLAGGANTGELFF. The CDR3 DNA is TGTGCCAGCAGCCGACTAGCGGGGGGAGCGAACACCGGGGAGCTGTTTTTT.

This clone has ten or more counts. J is TRBJ1-1 and V is TRBV29-1; D is uncertain. This CDR3 region has 12 residues. CDR1 is SQVTM and CDR2 is ANQGSEA in the germline V gene. Trimming removed 2 bases at V and 1 base at J, with 5 bases between. The CDR3 loop reads CSVESGNTEAFF. Written as DNA, the CDR3 is TGCAGCGTTGAATCCGGGAACACTGAAGCTTTCTTT. Looking up the rest from reference TRBV29-1 and TRBJ1-1 gives the full variable domain: SAVISQKPSRDICQRGTSLTIQCQVDSQVTMMFWYRQQPGQSLTLIATANQGSEATYESGFVIDKFPISRPNLTFSTLTVSNMSPEDSSIYLCSVESGNTEAFFGQGTRLTVV.

This clone is labeled as medium-sized. The chain recombines TRBV27 with TRBJ2-3; 9 nucleotides match TRBD2. Germline lookup yields CDR1 MNHEY and CDR2 SMNVEV (reference sequence). After removal of 3 bases from V and 6 bases from J, the junction contained 1 base not matched to a gene. There are 13 residues in the CDR3. Here the CDR3 reads CASSLREGDTQYF. CDR3 bases: TGTGCCAGCAGTTTGCGGGAGGGTGATACGCAGTATTTT.

This sequence joins TRBV6-5 and TRBJ1-1, with TRBD1 as a possible D gene (5 bases). V lost 2 bases and J 5 bases, leaving 9 bases between the germline ends. Germline loops: CDR1 MNHEY, CDR2 SVGAGI. This CDR3 comprises 13 residues. CDR3: CASSYQQETEAFF. The CDR3 DNA is TGTGCCAGCAGTTACCAACAGGAAACTGAAGCTTTCTTT.

This chain connects TRBV20-1 to TRBJ1-1, with TRBD1 as a possible D gene (5 bases). The CDR3 has 13 residues. Trimming cost V 5 bases and J 6 bases, with 16 bases left between them. Germline V lookup: CDR1 DFQATT, CDR2 SNEGSKA (reference sequence). The CDR3 protein is CSAPGKGRAEAFF. CDR3 bases: TGCAGTGCTCCAGGGAAGGGGAGGGCTGAAGCTTTCTTT.

In its sample, this clone was seen a few times. The rearrangement uses TRBV19 and TRBJ1-2, with 9 bases matching TRBD1. J gave up 13 bases and V 2 bases, and 5 bases lay outside the gene matches. Germline CDR1 is LNHDA and CDR2 is SQIVND (reference sequence). The length of the CDR3 is 12 residues. The CDR3 spells CASSINRGLVTF. The CDR3 nucleotides are TGTGCCAGTAGTATAAACAGGGGGCTGGTCACCTTC.

This clone was observed a few times. The rearrangement uses TRBV6-1 and TRBJ1-2; D not certain. Germline V CDR1 and CDR2: MNHNS, SASEGT. The CDR3 loop spans 13 amino acids. Trimming shortened V by 5 bases and J by 0 bases, and 7 bases separated the two germline ends. The chain's CDR3 is CASSQGTNYGYTF. As DNA, the CDR3 is TGTGCCAGCAGTCAAGGGACTAACTATGGCTACACCTTC.

The rearrangement joins TRBV6-2 or TRBV6-3 to TRBJ1-6; D gene unclear. Trimming pared 0 bases from V and 7 bases from J, leaving 7 bases between. Germline V gene lookup returns CDR1 MNHEY and CDR2 SVGEGT. The CDR3 loop spans 14 amino acids. This chain's CDR3 is CASSYSQGNSPLHF. In DNA, the CDR3 is TGTGCCAGCAGTTACTCCCAAGGGAATTCACCCCTCCACTTT.

The chain couples TRBV5-1 to TRBJ2-6; D is undetermined. Germline CDR1 reads SGHRS; CDR2 reads YFSETQ. Trimming shortened V by 2 bases and J by 0 bases, and 6 bases separated the two germline ends. The CDR3 has 15 residues. In DNA form, the CDR3 reads TGCGCCAGCAGCTTATTTGCCTCTGGGGCCAACGTCCTGACTTTC. Its translation is CASSLFASGANVLTF.